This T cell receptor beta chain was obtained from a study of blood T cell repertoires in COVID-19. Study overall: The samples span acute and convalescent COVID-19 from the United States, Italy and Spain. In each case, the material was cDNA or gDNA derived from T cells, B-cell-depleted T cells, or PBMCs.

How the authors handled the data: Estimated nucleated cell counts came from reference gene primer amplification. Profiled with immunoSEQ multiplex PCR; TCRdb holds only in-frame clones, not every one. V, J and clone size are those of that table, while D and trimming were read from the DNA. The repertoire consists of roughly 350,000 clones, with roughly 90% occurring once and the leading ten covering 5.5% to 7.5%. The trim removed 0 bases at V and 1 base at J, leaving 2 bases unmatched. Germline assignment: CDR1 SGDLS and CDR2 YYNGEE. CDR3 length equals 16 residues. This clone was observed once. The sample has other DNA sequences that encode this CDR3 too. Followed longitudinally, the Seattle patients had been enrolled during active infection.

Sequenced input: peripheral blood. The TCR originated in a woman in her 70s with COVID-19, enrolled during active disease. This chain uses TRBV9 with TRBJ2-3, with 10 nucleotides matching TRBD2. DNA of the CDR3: TGTGCCAGCAGCGTAGGCCTAGCGGGGGGCACAGATACGCAGTATTTT. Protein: CASSVGLAGGTDTQYF.